This T cell receptor (beta chain) was captured in a study of human T cells and chemical hapten exposure. Study outcomes and limitations: Expanded TCRs produced significantly more large CDR3 similarity clusters than controls did.

CDR3 length: 15 residues. The germline V gene encodes CDR1 SGHDN and CDR2 FVKESK. Trimming shortened V by 0 bases and J by 7 bases, and 10 bases separated the two germline ends. This clonotype was observed a few times. The antigen is unknown. TCRdb fed the RACE reads into MiXCR, producing one record per CDR3 protein. The sample carries 300,000 to 400,000 distinct CDR3 sequences, around 7% recorded once. Time point indicated: patch test 1, 2 weeks after DPC sensitization. Treatment specified: therapeutic diphenylcyclopropenone sensitization with weekly scalp DPC. This TCR was recovered from a woman aged 18-29 years with alopecia areata. Some clones in this sample may be carry-over from other donors' samples. The sample in question was whole blood, obtained in connection with sensitization to the hapten diphenylcyclopropenone (DPC). The chain links TRBV14 to TRBJ1-6; weak D call: TRBD1 (6 bases). This CDR3 reads CASSQDLQGNSPLHF. The CDR3 coding sequence is TGTGCCAGCAGCCAAGATTTGCAGGGGAATTCACCCCTCCACTTT.